The 3 T cell receptor beta chains presented below share a single source sample, sequenced in a study of cytomegalovirus exposure and HLA in healthy donors. PCR was performed using 60 Vbeta and 13 Jbeta primers. Using immunoSEQ multiplex PCR, the repertoire was profiled, and TCRdb retains in-frame clones only, with some absent. The sample has under 200,000 clones, approximately 79% seen once. Sequencing was carried out using PBMCs. These receptors were collected from a man between 50 and 59 years old in good health and CMV-seropositive.

This sequence joins TRBV5-1 and TRBJ2-7, with a weak D call TRBD1 (6 bases). The CDR3 spans 12 residues. The germline V gene has CDR1 SGHRS and CDR2 YFSETQ. Trimming took off 4 bases at V and 9 bases at J, with 14 bases between the two ends. In DNA form, the CDR3 reads TGCGCCAGCAGCCCGCCAGGGGACGTGCAGTACTTC. Translating it yields CASSPPGDVQYF.

The rearrangement joins TRBV6-5 to TRBJ2-7; D might be TRBD1 (7 bases). Germline V gene sequence: CDR1 MNHEY, CDR2 SVGAGI. This CDR3 comprises 15 residues. V was cut by 4 bases and J by 7 bases, with 20 bases left in between. The CDR3 DNA reads TGTGCCAGCAGTTCACCACAGGGGCCACGGGGGGAGCAGTACTTC. Translated, it gives CASSSPQGPRGEQYF.

This chain uses TRBV27 with TRBJ1-1; D gene uncertain. Between the trimmed V and J ends, which lost 5 bases and 0 bases, there was a span of 10 bases. The CDR3 has 14 residues. Germline V gene sequence: CDR1 MNHEY, CDR2 SMNVEV (reference sequence). CDR3 amino acids: CASSVGLLNTEAFF. In DNA form, the CDR3 reads TGTGCCAGCAGTGTGGGCCTTCTGAACACTGAAGCTTTCTTT.